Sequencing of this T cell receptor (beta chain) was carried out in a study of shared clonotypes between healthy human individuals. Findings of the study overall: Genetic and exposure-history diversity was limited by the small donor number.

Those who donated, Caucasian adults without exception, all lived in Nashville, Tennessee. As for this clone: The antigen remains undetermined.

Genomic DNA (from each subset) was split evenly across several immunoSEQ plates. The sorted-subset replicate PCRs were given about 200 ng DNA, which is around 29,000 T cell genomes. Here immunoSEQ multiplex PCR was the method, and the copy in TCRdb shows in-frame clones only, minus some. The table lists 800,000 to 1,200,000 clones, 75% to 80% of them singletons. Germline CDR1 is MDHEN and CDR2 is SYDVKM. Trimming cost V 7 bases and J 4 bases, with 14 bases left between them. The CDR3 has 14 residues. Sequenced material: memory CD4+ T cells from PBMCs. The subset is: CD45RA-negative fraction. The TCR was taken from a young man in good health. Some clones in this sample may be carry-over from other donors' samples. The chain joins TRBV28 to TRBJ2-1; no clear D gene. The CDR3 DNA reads TGTGCCAGCATGAGAACGGCCCTTTACAATGAGCAGTTCTTC. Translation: CASMRTALYNEQFF.